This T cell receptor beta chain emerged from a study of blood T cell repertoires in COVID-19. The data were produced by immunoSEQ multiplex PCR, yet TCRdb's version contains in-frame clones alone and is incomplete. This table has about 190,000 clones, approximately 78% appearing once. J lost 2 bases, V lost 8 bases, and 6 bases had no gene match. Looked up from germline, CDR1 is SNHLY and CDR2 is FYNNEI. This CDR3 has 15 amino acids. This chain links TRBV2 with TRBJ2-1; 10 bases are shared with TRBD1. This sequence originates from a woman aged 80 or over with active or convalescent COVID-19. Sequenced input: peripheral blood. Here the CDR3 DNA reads TGTGCCAGCTATCCGACAGGGGGCGCCTACAATGAGCAGTTCTTC. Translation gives CASYPTGGAYNEQFF.